This T cell receptor (beta chain) was captured by sequencing in a study of blood T cell repertoires in COVID-19. Study background: Samples representing acute and convalescent COVID-19 were sourced from the United States, Italy and Spain. Sources were T cells, B-cell-depleted T cells, or PBMCs; the material itself was cDNA or gDNA.

Under the authors' procedure: By means of reference gene primer amplification, nucleated cell counts were estimated. The assay was immunoSEQ multiplex PCR, and TCRdb's table has in-frame clones only and misses some. The V and J calls and clone size are taken from that table; D and trimming were inferred from the DNA. The sample has 100,000 or so clones; less than 85% are singletons. Sequencing used peripheral blood. The TCR comes from a woman in her sixties or seventies with active or convalescent COVID-19.

The CDR3 spells CASSAVRGEQYF. CDR3 bases: TGTGCCAGCAGTGCAGTTAGGGGCGAGCAGTACTTC. The chain uses TRBV25-1 and TRBJ2-7, with a possible D match to TRBD1 (5 bases). Trimming took 4 bases from V and 6 from J, leaving 10 bases between them. Germline V gene sequence: CDR1 MGHDK, CDR2 SYGVNS. The CDR3 length is 12 residues.